This entry is about one TCR beta chain. Its antigen remains unknown. The V gene's germline CDR1 is LNHDA and CDR2 SQIVND (reference sequence). With 5 bases clipped from V and 5 bases from J, the junction kept 12 bases outside the gene matches. The CDR3 covers 16 residues. Libraries were prepared by immunoSEQ multiplex PCR; TCRdb keeps only in-frame clonotypes and omits some of them. The sample contains around 550,000 clones, approximately 95% of which appear only once. The sample originates from a study of shared clonotypes between healthy human individuals. Whole-study results and caveats: Shared clonotypes: about 4.6% naive CD4, 3.5% to 4% naive CD8, around 2.2% memory CD4, 0.35% to 0.5% memory CD8.

The sample was naive CD4+ T cells sorted from blood. Subset here: CD45RA+ positively selected. This chain joins TRBV19 and TRBJ2-1, with TRBD2 matching 7 bases. This TCR was sampled from a woman aged 25 to 39 in good health. CDR3 sequence reads: CASSPRLADSHNEQFF. In DNA form, the CDR3 reads TGTGCCAGTAGTCCCCGCCTAGCGGACTCTCACAATGAGCAGTTCTTC.